This passage covers 30 T cell receptor beta chains from one sample sequenced in a study of cytomegalovirus exposure and HLA in healthy donors. 60 Vbeta and 13 Jbeta primers were used in PCR. Generated by immunoSEQ multiplex PCR, the TCRdb table keeps only in-frame clones and is missing some. In the table there are approximately 150,000 clones, around 79% of which are singletons. Material for sequencing was PBMCs. Receptor source: a woman in her thirties or forties in good health and CMV-seropositive.

This clone was seen only once. The chain combines TRBV19 with TRBJ2-3; 11 nucleotides align to TRBD1. Unmatched junction bases numbered 9, after V lost 10 bases and J lost 9 bases. Germline V gene lookup returns CDR1 LNHDA and CDR2 SQIVND (reference sequence). The CDR3 runs to 13 residues. This CDR3 is CATGTGGRGTQYF. Written as DNA, the CDR3 is TGTGCCACCGGGACAGGGGGACGGGGGACGCAGTATTTT. The whole variable domain, filled in from reference TRBV19 and TRBJ2-3, reads DGGITQSPKYLFRKEGQNVTLSCEQNLNHDAMYWYRQDPGQGLRLIYYSQIVNDFQKGDIAEGYSVSREKKESFPLTVTSAQKNPTAFYLCATGTGGRGTQYFGPGTRLTVL.

The chain employs TRBV9 and TRBJ1-5; weak D call: TRBD1 (5 bases). The CDR3 has 14 residues. In germline, CDR1 is SGDLS, CDR2 YYNGEE. The germline V and J ends were trimmed by 2 bases and 5 bases, with 11 bases remaining between them. The CDR3 here is CASSVEQVHQPQHF. For the CDR3, the DNA is TGTGCCAGCAGCGTCGAACAGGTTCATCAGCCCCAGCATTTT.

The chain joins TRBV6-5 to TRBJ1-6; TRBD1 might be the D (5 bases). Per germline, CDR1 MNHEY and CDR2 SVGAGI. The CDR3 is made up of 14 amino acids. V lost 4 bases and J lost 9, with 13 bases in between. As DNA, the CDR3 is TGTGCCAGCAGTTCCGGGACTCGGGGTTCACCCCTCCACTTT. Its translation is CASSSGTRGSPLHF.

In nucleotides, the CDR3 is TGTGCCAGCAGTACCTCGGGACAGGGTTTCCGCGAGCAGTACTTC. It encodes CASSTSGQGFREQYF. This rearrangement joins TRBV6-5 to TRBJ2-7; 9 bases agree with TRBD1. Unmatched junction bases numbered 11, after V lost 5 bases and J lost 6 bases. Germline V gene lookup returns CDR1 MNHEY and CDR2 SVGAGI. This CDR3 region has 15 residues.

This rearrangement joins TRBV4-3 to TRBJ1-1; D is ambiguous. The CDR3 has 15 residues. Trimming removed 1 base from V and 1 base from J, with 10 bases in between. Germline lookup yields CDR1 LGHNA and CDR2 YSLEER. The DNA for the CDR3 is TGCGCCAGCAGCCAAGTCTACAGCCCGAACACTGAAGCTTTCTTT. The encoded protein is CASSQVYSPNTEAFF.

The chain has TRBV2 and TRBJ1-5, with TRBD1 matching over 7 bases. This CDR3 is built from 15 residues. The trim removed 6 bases at V and 3 bases at J, leaving 8 bases unmatched. Germline V gene lookup returns CDR1 SNHLY and CDR2 FYNNEI. The CDR3 region has the DNA TGTGCCAGCAGCTGGGACAGAACCTCCAATCAGCCCCAGCATTTT. Translated: CASSWDRTSNQPQHF. Full variable domain (remainder filled in from reference TRBV2 and TRBJ1-5): EPEVTQTPSHQVTQMGQEVILRCVPISNHLYFYWYRQILGQKVEFLVSFYNNEISEKSEIFDDQFSVERPDGSNFTLKIRSTKLEDSAMYFCASSWDRTSNQPQHFGDGTRLSIL.

This chain uses TRBV19 with TRBJ1-2; D gene unclear. Germline assignment: CDR1 LNHDA and CDR2 SQIVND (reference sequence). This CDR3 is 16 amino acids long. With 3 bases removed from V and 3 bases from J, the gap between germline ends came to 17 bases. The CDR3 bases are TGTGCCAGTAGTATCACTCCCAAGTCTCGATACTATGGCTACACCTTC. Translating gives CASSITPKSRYYGYTF.

The chain links TRBV6-5 to TRBJ1-1, with 7 bases fitting TRBD1. V was clipped by 2 bases and J by 1 base; unmatched bases: 4. The CDR3 has 15 residues. Germline V CDR1 and CDR2: MNHEY, SVGAGI. The CDR3, as DNA: TGTGCCAGCAGTTACCCGGGACAGCAGAACACTGAAGCTTTCTTT. It encodes CASSYPGQQNTEAFF.

V is TRBV2 and J is TRBJ2-5, with D possibly TRBD2 on 6 matching bases. V shed 6 bases and J shed 7 bases, with 24 bases lying between them. The CDR3 totals 16 residues. In germline, CDR1 is SNHLY, CDR2 FYNNEI. The CDR3 loop reads CASRTVSSGLLATQYF. For the CDR3, the DNA is TGTGCCAGCAGAACGGTTTCTTCGGGACTCTTAGCGACCCAGTACTTC.

V usage is TRBV5-1 and J usage is TRBJ2-5; 7 bases match TRBD2. The DNA end favors TRBJ2-7, so the J call may be wrong. This CDR3 has 14 amino acids. The germline gives CDR1 SGHRS, CDR2 YFSETQ. Here the CDR3 DNA reads TGCGCCAGCAGCACCGAAGCGGGGCTATACGAGCAGTACTTC. Translating it yields CASSTEAGLYEQYF.

The chain links TRBV2 to TRBJ2-5; D is possibly TRBD2 (7 bases). The ends were cut back, 4 bases at V and 4 bases at J, with 13 bases in the middle. From germline, CDR1 is SNHLY and CDR2 FYNNEI. This CDR3 is built from 14 residues. The chain's CDR3 is CASSGGRGGETQYF. CDR3 coding DNA: TGTGCCAGCAGTGGAGGGAGGGGGGGAGAGACCCAGTACTTC.

The rearrangement joins TRBV7-9 to TRBJ1-2; tentative D call: TRBD1 (6 bases). There are 13 residues in the CDR3. With 5 bases removed from V and 4 bases from J, the gap between germline ends came to 11 bases. Germline assignment: CDR1 SEHNR and CDR2 FQNEAQ (reference sequence). CDR3 amino acids: CASSVDRSYGYTF. The CDR3 DNA is TGTGCCAGCAGCGTCGACAGGAGCTATGGCTACACCTTC.

The rearrangement joins TRBV5-1 to TRBJ1-2; D is uncertain. CDR3 size: 13 residues. The V and J ends lost 2 bases and 5 bases respectively, with 10 bases between them. The germline CDR1 and CDR2 sequences are SGHRS and YFSETQ. In nucleotides, the CDR3 is TGCGCCAGCAGCTTTAGCGGGGAGTATGGCTACACCTTC. As protein: CASSFSGEYGYTF.

The genes are TRBV19 and TRBJ2-3; 7 nucleotides line up with TRBD1. Germline CDR1 LNHDA, CDR2 SQIVND (reference sequence). The J segment lost 4 bases and the V segment lost 5 bases, leaving 3 bases of the junction unmatched. The CDR3 has 13 amino acids. The CDR3 sequence: CASSLQGADTQYF. CDR3 sequence (DNA): TGTGCCAGTAGTTTGCAGGGGGCAGATACGCAGTATTTT.

This sequence joins TRBV29-1 and TRBJ1-2; D not certain. Per germline, CDR1 SQVTM and CDR2 ANQGSEA. V lost 5 bases to trimming and J lost 6 bases, with 7 bases between them. The CDR3 length is 10 residues. The CDR3 is CSVYQNGYTF. Here the CDR3 DNA reads TGCAGCGTTTATCAGAATGGCTACACCTTC.

The V gene is TRBV7-2, the J gene TRBJ2-3, with TRBD1 matching 11 bases. The germline CDR1 and CDR2 sequences are SGHTA and FQGNSA. The junction had 9 bases not matched to a gene; V was cut back by 5 bases and J by 8 bases. The CDR3 loop spans 15 amino acids. Here the CDR3 DNA reads TGTGCCAGCAGCCTTCCGGGACAGGGGGTTGGTACGCAGTATTTT. This sequence encodes CASSLPGQGVGTQYF.

V gene TRBV19 combines with J gene TRBJ1-1, with a weak D call TRBD1 (5 bases). Germline V gives CDR1 LNHDA, CDR2 SQIVND (reference sequence). The CDR3 is 14 amino acids. V lost 4 bases and J 1 base, leaving 10 bases between the germline ends. The CDR3 here is CASSRGTGNTEAFF. CDR3 sequence (DNA): TGTGCCAGTAGTAGGGGGACTGGGAACACTGAAGCTTTCTTT.

Remarks on this clone: This specimen includes other DNA sequences encoding the same CDR3. The V call is TRBV27, the J call TRBJ2-7, with 11 bases that match TRBD1. The V and J ends lost 4 bases and 2 bases, in that order; junction bases with no gene match: 4. CDR1 and CDR2 (germline): MNHEY, SMNVEV (reference sequence). The CDR3 covers 15 residues. The CDR3 loop is CASSSGQGATYEQYF. The CDR3 nucleotides read TGTGCCAGCAGTTCCGGACAGGGGGCGACCTACGAGCAGTACTTC.

V usage is TRBV6-7 and J usage is TRBJ1-2; 7 nucleotides agree with TRBD1. TRBV6-7 is placed among ORFs of uncertain function. This CDR3 comprises 20 residues. With V trimmed by 2 bases and J by 0 bases, 18 bases remained unmatched. This CDR3 is CASSYTDTEGPGTANYGYTF. The CDR3 nucleotides are TGTGCCAGCAGTTACACCGACACGGAGGGACCGGGGACAGCTAACTATGGCTACACCTTC.

CDR3 bases: TGTGCCAACGGGGGGGGTCCGGTAGATACGCAGTATTTT. Translating gives CANGGGPVDTQYF. The V and J genes are TRBV7-9 and TRBJ2-3, with TRBD2 identical over 8 bases. Germline CDR1 and CDR2: SEHNR and FQNEAQ (reference sequence). This CDR3 comprises 13 residues. With 10 bases clipped from V and 5 bases from J, the junction kept 8 bases outside the gene matches.

The chain is built from TRBV28 and TRBJ2-7; a possible D gene is TRBD2 (7 bases). CDR3 size: 15 residues. Germline V lookup: CDR1 MDHEN, CDR2 SYDVKM. Trimming removed 8 bases at V and 1 base at J, with 18 bases between. The CDR3 sequence: CASSTPGGRSYEQYF. Here the CDR3 DNA reads TGTGCCAGCTCCACCCCGGGGGGCCGGTCCTACGAGCAGTACTTC.

The chain recombines TRBV28 with TRBJ2-3; D is perhaps TRBD1 (7 bases). V lost 4 bases and J 3 bases, leaving 17 bases between the germline ends. CDR1 and CDR2 from the germline V gene are MDHEN and SYDVKM. CDR3 length: 16 residues. CDR3 in DNA: TGTGCCAGCAGTTCTCCAGGGGCAGGGGGGACAGATACGCAGTATTTT. Its translation is CASSSPGAGGTDTQYF.

The gene calls are TRBV27 and TRBJ2-2, with D possibly TRBD2 on 6 matching bases. The germline V gene has CDR1 MNHEY and CDR2 SMNVEV (reference sequence). CDR3 length: 15 amino acids. Trimming shortened V by 7 bases and J by 8 bases, and 20 bases separated the two germline ends. The CDR3 spells CASKTAGLSEGELFF. The CDR3 nucleotides are TGTGCCAGCAAAACGGCGGGACTGTCCGAGGGGGAGCTGTTTTTT.

CDR3 DNA: TGTGCCAGTAGTATAAACCCAGGGGGGTACAATGAGCAGTTCTTC. Amino acid sequence: CASSINPGGYNEQFF. V is TRBV19 and J is TRBJ2-1; maybe TRBD1 (7 bases). Germline V gene lookup returns CDR1 LNHDA and CDR2 SQIVND (reference sequence). The V and J ends lost 2 bases and 4 bases respectively, with 12 bases between them. The CDR3 runs to 15 residues.

The V call is TRBV30, the J call TRBJ1-4, with 9 bases identical to TRBD1. The CDR3 consists of 16 residues. Germline V gene sequence: CDR1 GTSNPN, CDR2 SVGIG (reference sequence). The V segment lost 1 base and the J segment 7 bases; nucleotides outside the gene matches: 10. The CDR3 sequence: CAWSEGSGQGGEKLFF. CDR3 sequence (DNA): TGTGCCTGGAGTGAAGGGTCGGGACAGGGTGGTGAAAAACTGTTTTTT.

The chain recombines TRBV7-2 with TRBJ1-2; D gene uncertain. Germline-derived CDR1 and CDR2 are SGHTA and FQGNSA. The V and J ends lost 4 bases and 8 bases respectively, with 14 bases between them. This CDR3 is built from 13 residues. The CDR3 spells CASSSRGTEGYTF. CDR3 nucleotides: TGTGCCAGCAGCTCCCGAGGAACTGAAGGCTACACCTTC.

The V call is TRBV11-2, the J call TRBJ2-7, with TRBD2 matching over 8 bases. Trimming cost V 5 bases and J 11 bases; bases outside gene matches: 11. CDR1 and CDR2 (germline): SGHAT, FQNNGV. The CDR3 spans 13 residues. The DNA of the CDR3 is TGTGCCAGCAGCCCCGGACAGACTAGCGCCGAGTACTTC. Amino acid sequence: CASSPGQTSAEYF.

This clone occurred once. This rearrangement joins TRBV18 to TRBJ1-3, with D unresolved. The germline CDR1 and CDR2 sequences are KGHSH and LQKENI. This CDR3 has 16 residues. V was pared by 1 base and J by 2 bases, with 12 bases between. CDR3 coding DNA: TGTGCCAGCTCACCACAGGAGGTTGGGGCTGGAAACACCATATATTTT. It specifies CASSPQEVGAGNTIYF.

The chain's CDR3 is CASSLAGNADTQYF. The DNA for the CDR3 is TGTGCCAGCAGCTTAGCGGGAAACGCGGATACGCAGTATTTT. V gene TRBV11-3 combines with J gene TRBJ2-3; TRBD2 is a possible D gene (5 bases). This CDR3 contains 14 residues. V lost 1 base and J 6 bases, leaving 11 bases between the germline ends. Per germline, CDR1 SGHNT and CDR2 YENEEA.

The chain couples TRBV6-5 to TRBJ2-2; 9 bases are a match to TRBD1. Per germline, CDR1 MNHEY and CDR2 SVGAGI. The CDR3 extends over 16 amino acids. V lost 3 bases to trimming and J lost 9 bases; unmatched junction nucleotides: 11. The CDR3 loop reads CASSYTTGGLGRELFF. CDR3 in DNA: TGTGCCAGCAGTTATACGACAGGGGGTCTGGGGCGGGAGCTGTTTTTT.